What follows are 25 T cell receptor beta chains derived from one specimen sequenced in a study of T cells in Graves' hyperthyroidism and ophthalmopathy. Authors of the study amplified TCR beta CDR3 regions from RNA transcripts. The HTBI primer set served for first-round RT-PCR of the TCR CDR3. MiXCR, run by TCRdb on the multiplex PCR reads, gives a single entry per CDR3 protein. Of 450,000 to 650,000 distinct CDR3 sequences in the sample, 12% to 15% were seen once. Material: blood. The receptor set was obtained from a woman under 30 with Graves' ophthalmopathy.

The V gene is TRBV4-1, the J gene TRBJ2-2; the D gene is possibly TRBD1 (6 bases). CDR3 size: 14 residues. Germline V CDR1 and CDR2: MGHRA, YSYEKL. V was pared by 2 bases and J by 9 bases, with 13 bases between. The chain's CDR3 is CASSQYWGPRELFF. For the CDR3, the DNA is TGCGCCAGCAGCCAATACTGGGGGCCAAGGGAGCTGTTTTTT.

In its sample, this clonotype was seen a few times. The rearrangement uses TRBV6-2 or TRBV6-3 and TRBJ1-5; TRBD1 might be the D (5 bases). V was clipped by 4 bases and J by 2 bases, with 9 bases between them. Germline V gene lookup returns CDR1 MNHEY and CDR2 SVGEGT. This CDR3 comprises 14 residues. CDR3: CASSLQGRNQPQHF. The CDR3 bases are TGTGCCAGCAGTTTGCAGGGCCGCAATCAGCCCCAGCATTTT.

The sample holds many counts of this clonotype. The chain uses TRBV2 and TRBJ2-1; 10 bases map to TRBD2. From germline, CDR1 is SNHLY and CDR2 FYNNEI. The CDR3 is 14 amino acids. The V gene end was trimmed by 7 bases and the J gene end by 9 bases; junction bases not matched to a gene: 9. CDR3 region: CASTRAGGLGEQFF. CDR3 coding DNA: TGTGCCAGCACGAGAGCGGGAGGGCTTGGTGAGCAGTTCTTC.

This clonotype was counted at least ten times. The chain links TRBV7-2 to TRBJ2-7; the D gene is possibly TRBD2 (5 bases). V lost 2 bases and J 0 bases, leaving 14 bases between the germline ends. CDR1 and CDR2 (germline): SGHTA, FQGNSA. The CDR3 is 16 residues long. The CDR3 protein is CASSLFARRSSYEQYF. CDR3 coding DNA: TGTGCCAGCAGCTTATTCGCCAGGAGGAGCTCCTACGAGCAGTACTTC.

At least ten counts were recorded for this clonotype. The gene calls are TRBV7-2 and TRBJ2-7; D might be TRBD2 (5 bases). Trimming removed 1 base at V and 6 bases at J, with 7 bases between. Germline V gene sequence: CDR1 SGHTA, CDR2 FQGNSA. The CDR3 is 12 amino acids. The CDR3 nucleotides read TGTGCCAGCAGCTTAGTGGCGGGCGAGCAGTACTTC. Translation gives CASSLVAGEQYF.

This clonotype was seen repeatedly, ten times or more. The V and J genes are TRBV29-1 and TRBJ2-3; tentatively, D is TRBD2 (6 bases). Germline loops: CDR1 SQVTM, CDR2 ANQGSEA. The length of the CDR3 is 14 residues. V was cut by 3 bases and J by 3 bases, with 13 bases left in between. CDR3 DNA: TGCAGCGTTGACGCGGGGTTTAAAACAGATACGCAGTATTTT. Translating gives CSVDAGFKTDTQYF.

The chain is built from TRBV4-3 and TRBJ2-7, with 9 bases identical to TRBD2. This CDR3 has 15 residues. J lost 4 bases, V lost 4 bases, and 8 bases had no gene match. Looked up from germline, CDR1 is LGHNA and CDR2 is YSLEER. CDR3 sequence (DNA): TGCGCCAGCAGCCCGACTAGCGGAAGAATTTACGAGCAGTACTTC. Translating it yields CASSPTSGRIYEQYF.

This clonotype was seen repeatedly, ten times or more. This rearrangement joins TRBV7-9 to TRBJ2-7, with 7 bases aligning to TRBD1. From germline, CDR1 is SEHNR and CDR2 FQNEAQ (reference sequence). This CDR3 contains 18 residues. J gave up 5 bases and V 1 base, and 17 bases lay outside the gene matches. As DNA, the CDR3 is TGTGCCAGCAGCTTAGGGGCACGACAGGGCGCTCGACGTAACGAGCAGTACTTC. Translating gives CASSLGARQGARRNEQYF.

This clonotype was picked up a small number of times. This chain connects TRBV29-1 to TRBJ2-3, with 11 nucleotides matching TRBD2. The ends lost 3 bases at V and 6 bases at J; junction bases unmatched: 5. This CDR3 comprises 14 residues. Germline CDR1 SQVTM, CDR2 ANQGSEA. The CDR3 protein is CSVDRTSGLDTQYF. The CDR3 DNA reads TGCAGCGTTGATAGGACTAGCGGGTTGGATACGCAGTATTTT.

This clonotype was detected many times. This rearrangement joins TRBV2 to TRBJ1-2; weak D call: TRBD1 (5 bases). CDR1 is SNHLY, CDR2 FYNNEI, per germline. There are 13 residues in the CDR3. Trimming cost V 7 bases and J 2 bases, with 11 bases left between them. This chain's CDR3 is CASIGDRNYGYTF. CDR3 bases: TGTGCCAGCATCGGCGACAGAAACTATGGCTACACCTTC.

This clonotype has a count of ten or more. The V call is TRBV20-1, the J call TRBJ2-3; no firm D call. There are 14 residues in the CDR3. Trimming took 4 bases from V and 0 from J, leaving 11 bases between them. CDR1 is DFQATT and CDR2 is SNEGSKA in the germline V gene (reference sequence). This CDR3 is CSATWGSSTDTQYF. CDR3 bases: TGCAGTGCTACCTGGGGTAGTAGCACAGATACGCAGTATTTT.

This clonotype was detected ten times or more. The chain employs TRBV18 and TRBJ1-2; the D is unclear. The V end lost 3 bases, the J end lost 4 bases, and 12 bases lay between the germline ends. Germline V CDR1 and CDR2: KGHSH, LQKENI. The CDR3 is 14 residues long. The CDR3 spells CASSPSDRTYGYTF. The CDR3 DNA reads as TGTGCCAGCTCACCGTCGGACCGGACCTATGGCTACACCTTC.

The sample holds many counts of this clonotype. This chain's CDR3 is CASSLWDRGITEAFF. The CDR3 DNA follows: TGTGCCAGCAGCTTGTGGGACAGGGGGATCACTGAAGCTTTCTTT. The chain joins TRBV5-8 to TRBJ1-1; 11 bases map to TRBD1. This CDR3 has 15 residues. V shed 1 base and J 4 bases; nucleotides not matched to a gene: 3. Germline CDR1 SGHTS, CDR2 YDEGEE.

V and J are TRBV2 and TRBJ2-7, with D unresolved. This CDR3 has 14 amino acids. Germline assignment: CDR1 SNHLY and CDR2 FYNNEI. Trimming removed 3 bases from V and 2 bases from J, with 11 bases in between. Here the CDR3 DNA reads TGTGCCAGCAGTGATCCCAGGAACGCCTACGAGCAGTACTTC. Amino acid sequence: CASSDPRNAYEQYF.

The J gene is TRBJ2-4, the V gene TRBV6-1, with D possibly being TRBD1 or TRBD2 (6 bases each). CDR1 MNHNS and CDR2 SASEGT come from the germline V gene. Trimming left V 3 bases short and J 0 bases short, with 15 bases between. This CDR3 has 17 residues. CDR3 residues: CASSDDRGPLAKNIQYF. In DNA, the CDR3 is TGTGCCAGCAGTGATGATCGGGGGCCCTTAGCCAAAAACATTCAGTACTTC.

This clonotype was seen repeatedly, ten times or more. This chain connects TRBV20-1 to TRBJ2-7, with 12 bases fitting TRBD2. Trimming removed 3 bases from V and 7 bases from J; junction bases left unmatched: 16. Per germline, CDR1 DFQATT and CDR2 SNEGSKA (reference sequence). The CDR3 spans 17 residues. CDR3 bases: TGCAGTGCTAGTGGGGCTAGCGGGAGGGCCTCCCCGGGGGAGCAGTACTTC. It codes for CSASGASGRASPGEQYF.

A few counts support this clonotype. The chain uses TRBV9 and TRBJ2-1, with 7 bases aligning to TRBD2. V lost 3 bases to trimming and J lost 5 bases; unmatched junction nucleotides: 20. Germline V CDR1 and CDR2: SGDLS, YYNGEE. The CDR3 is 19 amino acids. The CDR3 DNA reads as TGTGCCAGCAGCGAGAGGAGTGAGGTAGCGGGTATCCCTAACAATGAGCAGTTCTTC. Translated: CASSERSEVAGIPNNEQFF.

This clonotype showed up many times. The rearrangement joins TRBV28 to TRBJ2-7; D may be TRBD1 (6 bases). CDR1 and CDR2 from the germline V gene are MDHEN and SYDVKM. The CDR3 is 14 amino acids. Between the trimmed V and J ends, which lost 4 bases and 5 bases, there was a span of 15 bases. The CDR3 coding sequence is TGTGCCAGCAGTTCGAGGTACAGGGTCCACGAGCAGTACTTC. Translating it yields CASSSRYRVHEQYF.

In this sample, this clonotype turned up many times. CDR3 DNA sequence: TGTGCCAGCAGTGGGCTGACGGACTCCTACGAGCAGTACTTC. Translating gives CASSGLTDSYEQYF. This chain links TRBV6-1 with TRBJ2-7; D is uncertain. This CDR3 region has 14 residues. Trimming shortened V by 4 bases and J by 0 bases, and 10 bases separated the two germline ends. In germline, CDR1 is MNHNS, CDR2 SASEGT.

This chain links TRBV2 with TRBJ2-7; TRBD1 aligns across 7 bases. Germline CDR1 reads SNHLY; CDR2 reads FYNNEI. The J segment lost 7 bases and the V segment lost 2 bases, leaving 38 bases of the junction unmatched. This CDR3 has 24 residues. CDR3 protein: CASSETYGPTPNEKRNRGPGEQYF. The CDR3, as DNA: TGTGCCAGCAGTGAAACTTACGGACCCACCCCAAACGAGAAAAGGAACAGGGGTCCTGGGGAGCAGTACTTC.

This clonotype was seen many times. The V and J genes are TRBV3-1 and TRBJ2-1; weak D call: TRBD1 (5 bases). CDR1 LGHDT and CDR2 YNNKEL come from the germline V gene (reference sequence). This CDR3 is built from 18 residues. Trimming removed 0 bases from V and 3 bases from J, with 18 bases in between. CDR3 sequence: CASSQEGADSPGYNEQFF. In DNA, the CDR3 is TGTGCCAGCAGCCAAGAAGGGGCCGACAGCCCGGGCTACAATGAGCAGTTCTTC.

This clonotype was seen repeatedly, ten times or more. This rearrangement joins TRBV11-2 to TRBJ2-7; 9 bases line up with TRBD1. After removal of 5 bases from V and 6 bases from J, the junction contained 8 bases not matched to a gene. The CDR3 has 14 residues. Germline CDR1 reads SGHAT; CDR2 reads FQNNGV. The CDR3 coding sequence is TGTGCCAGCAGCACCCTACAGGGGGCCTTCGAGCAGTACTTC. Translating it yields CASSTLQGAFEQYF.

This clonotype was detected many times. The genes are TRBV30 and TRBJ2-3; possible D gene TRBD2, 6 bases. CDR3 length equals 15 residues. Germline assignment: CDR1 GTSNPN and CDR2 SVGIG (reference sequence). Deletions cut 3 bases from V and 4 bases from J, with 17 bases between. CDR3 region: CAWSPSGGLADTQYF. The DNA for the CDR3 is TGTGCCTGGAGCCCCTCCGGGGGATTGGCAGATACGCAGTATTTT.

This clonotype turned up a few times. V usage is TRBV15 and J usage is TRBJ2-5; 8 nucleotides align to TRBD1. Germline CDR1 LNHNV, CDR2 YYDKDF (reference sequence). Trimming at V came to 1 base and at J to 5 bases, leaving 18 bases not matched to a gene. The CDR3 totals 19 residues. DNA of the CDR3: TGTGCCACCAGCAGAGGGTCCAACTCTCGGCGGACAGGGAAGGAGACCCAGTACTTC. It encodes CATSRGSNSRRTGKETQYF.

This clonotype has more than one count but fewer than ten. The chain is built from TRBV6-2 or TRBV6-3 and TRBJ1-6; D not resolved. V gave up 2 bases and J gave up 9 bases, with 11 bases separating them. The CDR3 covers 14 residues. Looked up from germline, CDR1 is MNHEY and CDR2 is SVGEGT. The CDR3 DNA sequence: TGTGCCAGCAGTTACGCGGGGAGAGGTTCACCCCTCCACTTT. This translates into CASSYAGRGSPLHF.